A single sample is the source of the 9 T cell receptor beta chains below, sequenced in a study of blood T cells in healthy people across ages. Using a J-beta primer mix together with a sample-barcoded 5' primer, a second PCR was run for roughly 7 to 12 cycles. MiXCR was run by TCRdb on the 5' RACE reads, yielding one entry per CDR3 protein. The sample yields 750,000 or so distinct CDR3 sequences, 20% to 25% seen once. A further study also used this sample, focusing on T cells of mothers and their children.

Sequencing input: blood. The receptor set was obtained from a boy between 5 and 17 years old in good health.

The rearrangement uses TRBV3-1 and TRBJ2-5, with a possible D match to TRBD1 (6 bases). Germline lookup yields CDR1 LGHDT and CDR2 YNNKEL (reference sequence). Trimming left V 10 bases short and J 1 base short, with 13 bases between. The CDR3 is 13 residues long. The CDR3 protein is CAIARGPQETQYF. The CDR3 DNA is TGTGCCATCGCCAGGGGACCCCAAGAGACCCAGTACTTC.

V and J are TRBV10-3 and TRBJ2-5; 9 bases line up with TRBD2. Germline V CDR1 and CDR2: ENHRY, SYGVKD. With 8 bases clipped from V and 5 bases from J, the junction kept 9 bases outside the gene matches. This CDR3 comprises 14 residues. CDR3: CAIRGSGSGETQYF. CDR3 DNA: TGTGCCATCCGCGGTAGCGGGAGTGGGGAGACCCAGTACTTC.

This clonotype was recorded many times. V and J are TRBV6-2 or TRBV6-3 and TRBJ2-7; 9 bases match TRBD1. This CDR3 comprises 15 residues. Trimming took 5 bases from V and 2 from J; bases not matched to a gene: 7. Germline V CDR1 and CDR2: MNHEY, SVGEGT. This CDR3 reads CASSRPGTGTYEQYF. DNA of the CDR3: TGTGCCAGCAGTCGCCCCGGGACAGGGACCTACGAGCAGTACTTC.

This sequence joins TRBV28 and TRBJ1-6; D gene uncertain. Germline V gene sequence: CDR1 MDHEN, CDR2 SYDVKM. CDR3 length equals 16 residues. V was pared by 2 bases and J by 6 bases, with 14 bases between. The CDR3 region is CASSLSPAGSNSPLHF. CDR3 DNA sequence: TGTGCCAGCAGTTTAAGTCCAGCGGGCAGTAATTCACCCCTCCACTTT. The whole variable domain, remainder taken from reference TRBV28 and TRBJ1-6, is DVKVTQSSRYLVKRTGEKVFLECVQDMDHENMFWYRQDPGLGLRLIYFSYDVKMKEKGDIPEGYSVSREKKERFSLILESASTNQTSMYLCASSLSPAGSNSPLHFGNGTRLTVT.

This chain joins TRBV28 and TRBJ2-7, with 7 bases identical to TRBD2. V dropped 1 base and J dropped 3; count of bases not matched to a gene: 9. Germline CDR1 MDHEN, CDR2 SYDVKM. The CDR3 extends over 16 amino acids. The CDR3 DNA reads TGTGCCAGCAGTTTATTGGGCGGGAGTCCATACTACGAGCAGTACTTC. As protein: CASSLLGGSPYYEQYF. Combining the CDR3 with reference TRBV28 and TRBJ2-7 gives the whole variable domain DVKVTQSSRYLVKRTGEKVFLECVQDMDHENMFWYRQDPGLGLRLIYFSYDVKMKEKGDIPEGYSVSREKKERFSLILESASTNQTSMYLCASSLLGGSPYYEQYFGPGTRLTVT.

This sequence joins TRBV7-9 and TRBJ1-3; D remains ambiguous. CDR1 SEHNR and CDR2 FQNEAQ come from the germline V gene (reference sequence). Trimming took off 5 bases at V and 9 bases at J, with 11 bases between the two ends. CDR3 length equals 12 residues. CDR3 nucleotide sequence: TGTGCCAGCAGCCGTGATCCCGCCACCATATATTTT. As protein: CASSRDPATIYF.

The chain uses TRBV12-3 or TRBV12-4 and TRBJ2-7; D might be TRBD1 or TRBD2, each matching 5 bases. Trimming left V 7 bases short and J 0 bases short, with 13 bases between. This CDR3 contains 14 residues. CDR3 sequence: CASTLGTASYEQYF. CDR3 DNA: TGTGCCAGCACCCTGGGGACGGCCTCCTACGAGCAGTACTTC.

This clonotype has a handful of counts. The chain has TRBV7-3 and TRBJ2-3; tentative D call: TRBD2 (5 bases). V shed 4 bases and J shed 1 base, with 12 bases lying between them. CDR3 size: 15 residues. The germline V gene has CDR1 SGHTA and CDR2 FQGTGA. CDR3: CASSSSHGGTDTQYF. The CDR3 region has the DNA TGTGCCAGCAGCTCCAGTCACGGGGGCACAGATACGCAGTATTTT.

This clonotype has more than one count but fewer than ten. The V and J genes are TRBV6-5 and TRBJ1-1, with 7 nucleotides matching TRBD1. Germline CDR1 MNHEY, CDR2 SVGAGI. The CDR3 totals 12 residues. Trimming cost V 10 bases and J 2 bases; bases outside gene matches: 4. In DNA, the CDR3 is TGTGCCACAGGGACAGCAAACACTGAAGCTTTCTTT. It codes for CATGTANTEAFF.